Each of the 12 T cell receptor beta chains below was sequenced from the same sample in a study of T cells in Graves' hyperthyroidism and ophthalmopathy. Amplified TCR beta CDR3 regions came from RNA transcripts. The study used the HTBI primer set for a first-round RT-PCR of the TCR CDR3. TCRdb reprocessed the multiplex PCR reads with MiXCR, giving one entry per CDR3 protein. The profile shows approximately 430,000 distinct CDR3 sequences, roughly 14% of them singletons. The sample was blood. The receptors here all came from a man between 18 and 35 years old with Graves' ophthalmopathy.

This clonotype has at least ten counts. The chain carries TRBV12-3 or TRBV12-4 and TRBJ2-2; tentative D call: TRBD2 (5 bases). The CDR3 extends over 15 amino acids. V shed 6 bases and J shed 3 bases, with 14 bases lying between them. The CDR3 coding sequence is TGTGCCAGCAGCTCCCGTCAGGACTACACCGGGGAGCTGTTTTTT. This gives the protein CASSSRQDYTGELFF.

The chain recombines TRBV12-5 with TRBJ2-1; D possibly uses TRBD1 or TRBD2 (5 bases each). V lost 2 bases to trimming and J lost 7 bases, with 21 bases between them. The germline V gene encodes CDR1 LGHNT and CDR2 FRNRAP. This CDR3 has 17 amino acids. This chain's CDR3 is CASGLTRDAAKRNEQFF. CDR3 DNA: TGTGCTAGTGGTTTGACACGGGACGCCGCTAAACGGAATGAGCAGTTCTTC. The full variable domain, completed using reference TRBV12-5 and TRBJ2-1, is DARVTQTPRHKVTEMGQEVTMRCQPILGHNTVFWYRQTMMQGLELLAYFRNRAPLDDSGMPKDRFSAEMPDATLATLKIQPSEPRDSAVYFCASGLTRDAAKRNEQFFGPGTRLTVL.

The chain couples TRBV15 to TRBJ2-5; no firm D call. This CDR3 has 13 residues. CDR1 is LNHNV and CDR2 is YYDKDF in the germline V gene (reference sequence). The V and J ends lost 5 bases and 1 base respectively, with 8 bases between them. CDR3 nucleotides: TGTGCCACCAGCTCCGGGCTCCAAGAGACCCAGTACTTC. It is translated as CATSSGLQETQYF.

This clonotype was counted at least ten times. The rearrangement links TRBV2 to TRBJ2-2; weak D call: TRBD1 (6 bases). This CDR3 is built from 15 residues. The germline CDR1 and CDR2 sequences are SNHLY and FYNNEI. With 5 bases removed from V and 1 base from J, the gap between germline ends came to 11 bases. This CDR3 is CASSTGTRNTGELFF. Here the CDR3 DNA reads TGTGCCAGCAGTACCGGGACACGGAACACCGGGGAGCTGTTTTTT.

This clonotype was seen a few times. The gene calls are TRBV24-1 and TRBJ1-2, with D unclear. The CDR3 runs 12 residues. The germline V gene has CDR1 KGHDR and CDR2 SFDVKD. Trimming left V 4 bases short and J 8 bases short, with 10 bases between. The CDR3 DNA reads as TGTGCCACCAGTGACGTGACTTACGGCTACACCTTC. This sequence encodes CATSDVTYGYTF.

The chain carries TRBV15 and TRBJ2-5, with TRBD2 matching over 8 bases. Germline assignment: CDR1 LNHNV and CDR2 YYDKDF (reference sequence). The CDR3 is 14 residues long. J was trimmed by 5 bases and V by 7 bases; bases with no gene match: 9. CDR3 sequence: CATTSGGPRETQYF. The CDR3 DNA reads TGTGCCACCACCTCGGGAGGGCCAAGGGAGACCCAGTACTTC. Drawing the rest from reference TRBV15 and TRBJ2-5, the complete variable domain is DAMVIQNPRYQVTQFGKPVTLSCSQTLNHNVMYWYQQKSSQAPKLLFHYYDKDFNNEADTPDNFQSRRPNTSFCFLDIRSPGLGDTAMYLCATTSGGPRETQYFGPGTRLLVL.

This clonotype was observed a handful of times. The chain employs TRBV15 and TRBJ2-2; possibly TRBD1 or TRBD2 for D (7 bases each). V was trimmed by 6 bases and J by 3 bases, leaving 14 bases between them. The CDR3 runs 15 residues. Looked up from germline, CDR1 is LNHNV and CDR2 is YYDKDF (reference sequence). The CDR3 DNA reads TGTGCCACCAGAGCAGGGGGGGATGACACCGGGGAGCTGTTTTTT. Protein: CATRAGGDDTGELFF.

This clonotype was seen a few times. This sequence joins TRBV19 and TRBJ1-6; D unclear. Per germline, CDR1 LNHDA and CDR2 SQIVND (reference sequence). The V and J ends lost 6 bases and 7 bases respectively, with 16 bases between them. This CDR3 is 15 amino acids long. CDR3 DNA: TGTGCCAGTAGGAGACTCCAACGGGCAAATTCACCCCTCCACTTT. Protein: CASRRLQRANSPLHF.

Ten or more counts support this clonotype. V usage is TRBV15 and J usage is TRBJ2-3, with TRBD1 as a possible D gene (5 bases). This CDR3 contains 15 residues. The V end lost 0 bases, the J end lost 2 bases, and 9 bases lay between the germline ends. Germline V gene data show CDR1 as LNHNV and CDR2 as YYDKDF (reference sequence). The CDR3 DNA reads as TGTGCCACCAGCAGAGATGGGGCGGCCACAGATACGCAGTATTTT. Translation: CATSRDGAATDTQYF.

This clonotype was detected only a few times. V gene TRBV2 combines with J gene TRBJ2-7; 8 bases map to TRBD2. From germline, CDR1 is SNHLY and CDR2 FYNNEI. Trimming cost V 1 base and J 3 bases; bases outside gene matches: 5. This CDR3 is built from 15 residues. The CDR3 DNA reads as TGTGCCAGCAGTGAAGAGGGACTAGGTTACTACGAGCAGTACTTC. As protein: CASSEEGLGYYEQYF.

Ten or more counts support this clonotype. This chain links TRBV6-1 with TRBJ2-1, with D possibly being TRBD2 (6 bases). Germline values: CDR1 MNHNS, CDR2 SASEGT. The CDR3 is made up of 16 amino acids. V was pared by 6 bases and J by 4 bases, with 19 bases between. In DNA form, the CDR3 reads TGTGCCAGCAGCCAACCGGGGTGGGAGGAATACAATGAGCAGTTCTTC. This translates into CASSQPGWEEYNEQFF.

V gene TRBV10-3 combines with J gene TRBJ1-6, with D uncertain. CDR3 length: 13 amino acids. The V and J ends lost 3 bases and 5 bases respectively, with 5 bases between them. Germline V lookup: CDR1 ENHRY, CDR2 SYGVKD. The CDR3 spells CAISEQHNSPLHF. For the CDR3, the DNA is TGTGCCATCAGTGAACAGCATAATTCACCCCTCCACTTT.